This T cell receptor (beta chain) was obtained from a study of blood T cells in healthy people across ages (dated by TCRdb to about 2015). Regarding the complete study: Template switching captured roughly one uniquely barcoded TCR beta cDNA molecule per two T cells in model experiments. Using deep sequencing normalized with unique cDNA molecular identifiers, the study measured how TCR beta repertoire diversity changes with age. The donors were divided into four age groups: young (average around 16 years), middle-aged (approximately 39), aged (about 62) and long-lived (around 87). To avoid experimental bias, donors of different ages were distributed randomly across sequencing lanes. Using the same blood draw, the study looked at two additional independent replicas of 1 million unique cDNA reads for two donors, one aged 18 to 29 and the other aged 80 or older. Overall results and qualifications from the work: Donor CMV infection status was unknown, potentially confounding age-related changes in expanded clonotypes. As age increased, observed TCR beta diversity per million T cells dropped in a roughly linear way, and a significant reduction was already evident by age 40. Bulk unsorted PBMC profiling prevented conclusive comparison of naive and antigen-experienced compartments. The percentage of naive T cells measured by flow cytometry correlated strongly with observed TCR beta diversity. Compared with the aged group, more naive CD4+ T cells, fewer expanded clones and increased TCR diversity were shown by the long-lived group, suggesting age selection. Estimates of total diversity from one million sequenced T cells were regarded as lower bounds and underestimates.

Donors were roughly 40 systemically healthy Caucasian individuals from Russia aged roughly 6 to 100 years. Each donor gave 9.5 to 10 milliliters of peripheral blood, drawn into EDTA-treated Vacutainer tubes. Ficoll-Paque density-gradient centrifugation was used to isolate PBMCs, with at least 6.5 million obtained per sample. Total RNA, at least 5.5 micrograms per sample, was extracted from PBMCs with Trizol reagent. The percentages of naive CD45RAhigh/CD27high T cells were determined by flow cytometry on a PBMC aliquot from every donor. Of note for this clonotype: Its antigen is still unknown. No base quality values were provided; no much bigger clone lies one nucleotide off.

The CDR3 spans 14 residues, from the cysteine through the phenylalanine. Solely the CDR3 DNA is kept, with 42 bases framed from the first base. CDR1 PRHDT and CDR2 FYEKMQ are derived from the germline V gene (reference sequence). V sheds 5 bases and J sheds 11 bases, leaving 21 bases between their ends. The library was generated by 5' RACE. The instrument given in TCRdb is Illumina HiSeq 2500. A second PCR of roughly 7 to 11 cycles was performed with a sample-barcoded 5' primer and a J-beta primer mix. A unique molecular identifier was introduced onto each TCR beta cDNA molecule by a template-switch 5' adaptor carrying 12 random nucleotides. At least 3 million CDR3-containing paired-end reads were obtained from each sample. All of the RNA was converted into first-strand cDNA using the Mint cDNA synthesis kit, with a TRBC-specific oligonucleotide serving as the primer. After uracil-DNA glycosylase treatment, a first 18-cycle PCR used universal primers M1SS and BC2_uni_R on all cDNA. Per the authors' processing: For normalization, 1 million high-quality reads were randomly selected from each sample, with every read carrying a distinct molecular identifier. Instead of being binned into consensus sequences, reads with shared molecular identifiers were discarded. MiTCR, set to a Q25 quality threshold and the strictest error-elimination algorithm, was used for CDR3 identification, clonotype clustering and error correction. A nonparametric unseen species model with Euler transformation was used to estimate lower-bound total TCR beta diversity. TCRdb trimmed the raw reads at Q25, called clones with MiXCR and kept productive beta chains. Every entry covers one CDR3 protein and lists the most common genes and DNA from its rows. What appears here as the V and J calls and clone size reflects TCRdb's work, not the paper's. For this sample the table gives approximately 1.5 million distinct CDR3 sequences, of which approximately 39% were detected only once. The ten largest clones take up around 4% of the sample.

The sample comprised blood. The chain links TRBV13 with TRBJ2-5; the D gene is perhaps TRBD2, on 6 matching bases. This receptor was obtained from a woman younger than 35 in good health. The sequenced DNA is TGTGCCAGCAGCCCCTGGGGGGTTGACAATGAGCAGTACTTC. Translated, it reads CASSPWGVDNEQYF.